This TCR beta chain was recorded in a study of CD8+CD57+ T cells in acquired aplastic anemia. Study summary: Each DNA sample taken from sorted CD4+ and CD8+ cells came to around 3.4 ug on average.

Genomic DNA templated the TCR beta VDJ and CDR3 profiling. TCRdb reprocessed the reads via MiXCR and lists one record per CDR3 protein. The data show 150,000 to 200,000 distinct CDR3 sequences, roughly 63% seen once. This clonotype was sampled from a human donor in good health. Sequenced material: sorted CD4+, CD8+, or CD8+CD57+ T cells (not recorded which) from PBMCs.

CDR3: CASSPPPTGDNEQFF. Here the CDR3 DNA reads TGTGCCAGCAGCCCACCCCCGACAGGGGACAATGAGCAGTTCTTC. The chain combines TRBV9 with TRBJ2-1; 8 bases map to TRBD1. J gave up 5 bases and V 4 bases, and 8 bases lay outside the gene matches. The CDR3 totals 15 residues. The germline V gene encodes CDR1 SGDLS and CDR2 YYNGEE.